The 3 T cell receptor beta chains reported below all come from one sample, sequenced in a study of T cell responses to AZD1222 COVID-19 vaccine. The repertoire was sequenced with immunoSEQ multiplex PCR; TCRdb's copy has only in-frame clones and lacks some. The sample contains 110,000 or so clones, about 87% of which appear only once. Sequences were derived from peripheral blood, sampled 28 days after the second AZD1222 dose. These TCRs come from an adult who received the AZD1222 COVID-19 vaccine.

This clone was observed a single time. The rearrangement joins TRBV7-8 to TRBJ1-2; the D gene is possibly TRBD1 (6 bases). V was cut by 3 bases and J by 4 bases, with 12 bases left in between. There are 14 residues in the CDR3. Germline V lookup: CDR1 SGHVS, CDR2 FQNEAQ. This CDR3 reads CASSFGQYPYGYTF. In DNA form, the CDR3 reads TGTGCCAGCAGCTTCGGACAGTACCCCTATGGCTACACCTTC.

The chain carries TRBV3-1 (or the pseudogene TRBV3-2) and TRBJ1-4; D uncertain. The CDR3 loop spans 15 amino acids. Looked up from germline, CDR1 is LGHDT and CDR2 is YNNKEL (reference sequence). Trimming stripped 3 bases from V and 0 bases from J, with 8 bases between. The CDR3 loop reads CASSHNGATNEKLFF. CDR3 bases: TGTGCCAGCAGCCACAACGGAGCAACTAATGAAAAACTGTTTTTT.

This chain joins TRBV24-1 and TRBJ1-2, with a tentative D call TRBD1 (5 bases). This CDR3 region has 13 residues. Germline V gives CDR1 KGHDR, CDR2 SFDVKD. The V gene lost 4 bases and the J gene lost 3 bases, with 8 bases spanning the gap. The CDR3 region has the DNA TGTGCCACCAGTGAGGGGGGGGACTATGGCTACACCTTC. It is translated as CATSEGGDYGYTF.